This TCR beta chain comes out of a study of cytomegalovirus exposure and HLA in healthy donors. This clone was seen a few times. Researchers ran the PCR with 60 Vbeta and 13 Jbeta primers. Method: immunoSEQ multiplex PCR; TCRdb's copy keeps in-frame clones and lacks some. This table holds around 150,000 clones, roughly 85% found once. Looked up from germline, CDR1 is SGHTA and CDR2 is FQGNSA. This CDR3 contains 17 residues. V lost 4 bases, J lost 0 bases, and 4 bases stayed unmatched. The receptor comes from a woman between 50 and 59 years old in good health and CMV-seronegative. Sequencing used PBMCs. The chain combines TRBV7-2 with TRBJ1-6; 9 bases align to TRBD1. CDR3 sequence reads: CASSYGTGRSYNSPLHF. CDR3 DNA sequence: TGTGCCAGCAGCTACGGGACAGGGCGCTCCTATAATTCACCCCTCCACTTT. The full variable domain, with the rest looked up from reference TRBV7-2 and TRBJ1-6, is GAGVSQSPSNKVTEKGKDVELRCDPISGHTALYWYRQSLGQGLEFLIYFQGNSAPDKSGLPSDRFSAERTGGSVSTLTIQRTQQEDSAVYLCASSYGTGRSYNSPLHFGNGTRLTVT.